The 3 T cell receptor beta chains listed next were all sequenced from one sample in a study of beta chain features in type 1 diabetes. The investigators reverse transcribed all of the isolated RNA, so they sequenced expressed TCRB transcripts. The method was immunoSEQ multiplex PCR; TCRdb's version includes in-frame clones alone and lacks a portion of them. The table shows around 99,000 clones, with about two fifths occurring only once. Sequenced material: stem cell memory CD4+ T cells from blood. These receptors were obtained from a woman under 30 in good health.

This clone was counted only a few times. The chain combines TRBV5-4 with TRBJ2-2; 9 bases line up with TRBD2. This CDR3 spans 14 amino acids. Germline assignment: CDR1 SGHNT and CDR2 YYREEE (reference sequence). The V gene end was trimmed by 0 bases and the J gene end by 8 bases; junction bases not matched to a gene: 2. CDR3 amino acids: CASSLALAGGELFF. As DNA, the CDR3 is TGTGCCAGCAGCTTGGCCCTAGCGGGAGGGGAGCTGTTTTTT.

This clone was counted between two and nine times. This chain's CDR3 is CASSGGSPYEQYF. DNA of the CDR3: TGTGCCAGCAGTGGCGGGAGCCCCTACGAGCAGTACTTC. The chain joins TRBV2 to TRBJ2-7; 7 positions agree with TRBD2. Looked up from germline, CDR1 is SNHLY and CDR2 is FYNNEI. The CDR3 sequence is 13 residues long. The junction had 2 bases not matched to a gene; V was cut back by 4 bases and J by 2 bases. The entire variable domain, with the rest obtained from reference TRBV2 and TRBJ2-7, is as follows: EPEVTQTPSHQVTQMGQEVILRCVPISNHLYFYWYRQILGQKVEFLVSFYNNEISEKSEIFDDQFSVERPDGSNFTLKIRSTKLEDSAMYFCASSGGSPYEQYFGPGTRLTVT.

This clone was seen a single time. In DNA, the CDR3 is TGTGCCAGCAGCGCAAGCACCTTCCGGGACAGGGCCTCCTACGAGCAGTACTTC. Residues: CASSASTFRDRASYEQYF. The V call is TRBV5-6, the J call TRBJ2-7, with 9 bases aligning to TRBD1. This CDR3 is 18 amino acids long. With V trimmed by 4 bases and J by 0 bases, 14 bases remained unmatched. Germline CDR1 and CDR2: SGHDT and YYEEEE.